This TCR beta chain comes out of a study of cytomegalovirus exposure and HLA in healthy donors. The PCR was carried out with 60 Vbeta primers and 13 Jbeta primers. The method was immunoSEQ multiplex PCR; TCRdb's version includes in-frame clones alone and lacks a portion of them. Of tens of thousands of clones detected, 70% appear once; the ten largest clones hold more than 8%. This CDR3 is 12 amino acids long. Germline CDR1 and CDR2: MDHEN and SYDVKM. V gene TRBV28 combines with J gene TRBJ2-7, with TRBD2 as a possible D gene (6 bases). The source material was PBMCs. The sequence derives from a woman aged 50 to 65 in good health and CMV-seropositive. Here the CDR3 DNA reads TGTGCAGCCGAGGGGAGGCCCTACGAGCAGTACTTC. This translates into CAAEGRPYEQYF.